What follows are 9 T cell receptor beta chains derived from one specimen sequenced in a study of T-cell memory formation after mild COVID-19. TCRdb analysed the 5' RACE reads with MiXCR anew, one entry per CDR3 protein. The table has a few hundred thousand distinct CDR3 sequences, around 27% seen once. The sample taken for sequencing was PBMCs or a T cell subset sorted from them (not recorded which). The receptors originated from an adult woman who had mild COVID-19 (a few samples of this study predate the infection). Cell type and time point are not known.

This chain connects TRBV7-2 to TRBJ2-2; D not certain. V lost 2 bases to trimming and J lost 4 bases, with 11 bases between them. The CDR3 spans 15 residues. The germline gives CDR1 SGHTA, CDR2 FQGNSA. CDR3: CASSLSSQPTGELFF. In DNA, the CDR3 is TGTGCCAGCAGCTTAAGCTCTCAACCCACCGGGGAGCTGTTTTTT.

The CDR3 nucleotides read TGTGCAACGACAGGGGGCGGGAGTGGCTACACCTTC. Its protein product is CATTGGGSGYTF. This chain links TRBV2 with TRBJ1-2; 10 bases are a match to TRBD1. The CDR3 length is 12 residues. From germline, CDR1 is SNHLY and CDR2 FYNNEI.

This clonotype was counted only a few times. This chain connects TRBV7-8 to TRBJ1-1; no reliable D call. CDR3 length equals 12 residues. The germline V gene encodes CDR1 SGHVS and CDR2 FQNEAQ. With 5 bases removed from V and 4 bases from J, the gap between germline ends came to 8 bases. CDR3 in DNA: TGTGCCAGCAGCCCTCATTTCACTGAAGCTTTCTTT. Residues: CASSPHFTEAFF.

The chain is built from TRBV6-1 and TRBJ1-2, with 8 bases that match TRBD1. The J segment lost 5 bases and the V segment lost 2 bases, leaving 7 bases of the junction unmatched. Germline V gene lookup returns CDR1 MNHNS and CDR2 SASEGT. The CDR3 spans 15 residues. Here the CDR3 reads CASSEPGQGRYGYTF. The DNA of the CDR3 is TGTGCCAGCAGTGAACCCGGACAGGGAAGATATGGCTACACCTTC.

V is TRBV20-1 and J is TRBJ1-5; D gene uncertain. This CDR3 region has 14 residues. The germline CDR1 and CDR2 sequences are DFQATT and SNEGSKA (reference sequence). V was cut by 0 bases and J by 7 bases, with 13 bases left in between. The CDR3 bases are TGCAGTGCTAGAGATCTCAGTCGGGGACAGCCCCAGCATTTT. Translation gives CSARDLSRGQPQHF.

Turning to this clonotype: The junction shows a germline mismatch at one end, possibly a read error. The J gene is TRBJ2-3, the V gene TRBV12-3 or TRBV12-4; 8 positions match TRBD2. The length of the CDR3 is 16 residues. The CDR3 loop is CASSLTSAEDIDTKYF. The CDR3 nucleotides are TGTGCCAGCAGTTTGACTAGCGCCGAAGATATAGATACGAAGTATTTT.

This clonotype was counted only a few times. The chain uses TRBV11-3 and TRBJ2-3, with D maybe TRBD2 (5 bases). Trimming stripped 5 bases from V and 4 bases from J, with 16 bases between. Germline CDR1 is SGHNT and CDR2 is YENEEA. The CDR3 runs 15 residues. Written as DNA, the CDR3 is TGTGCCAGCAGCCCATGGACTGGTCTTGCAGATACGCAGTATTTT. Protein product: CASSPWTGLADTQYF.

The chain has TRBV2 and TRBJ1-5, with D hard to call. Germline V CDR1 and CDR2: SNHLY, FYNNEI. V lost 6 bases, J lost 4 bases, and 13 bases lay in between. CDR3 length: 14 amino acids. The CDR3, as DNA: TGTGCCAGCAGCCGCACTAGCGTTAATCAGCCCCAGCATTTT. Translation gives CASSRTSVNQPQHF.

The chain joins TRBV7-2 to TRBJ2-6; tentative D call: TRBD1 (5 bases). Trimming left V 4 bases short and J 1 base short, with 8 bases between. The CDR3 length is 15 residues. Germline V gene lookup returns CDR1 SGHTA and CDR2 FQGNSA. The CDR3, as DNA: TGTGCCAGCAGCTACCAGGGTTCTGGGGCCAACGTCCTGACTTTC. Protein sequence: CASSYQGSGANVLTF. The full variable domain, rest sourced from reference TRBV7-2 and TRBJ2-6, is GAGVSQSPSNKVTEKGKDVELRCDPISGHTALYWYRQSLGQGLEFLIYFQGNSAPDKSGLPSDRFSAERTGGSVSTLTIQRTQQEDSAVYLCASSYQGSGANVLTFGAGSRLTVL.